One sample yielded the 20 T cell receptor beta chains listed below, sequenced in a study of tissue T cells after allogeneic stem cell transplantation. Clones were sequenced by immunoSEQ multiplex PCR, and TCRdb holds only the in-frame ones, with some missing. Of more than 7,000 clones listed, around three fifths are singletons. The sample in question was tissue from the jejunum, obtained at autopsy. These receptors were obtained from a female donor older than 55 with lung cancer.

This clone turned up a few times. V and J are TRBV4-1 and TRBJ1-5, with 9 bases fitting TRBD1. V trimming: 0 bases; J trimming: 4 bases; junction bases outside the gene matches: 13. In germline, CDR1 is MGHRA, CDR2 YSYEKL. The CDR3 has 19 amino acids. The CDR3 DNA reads TGCGCCAGCAGCCAAGACGTACCACCCCGGGGACAGGGTAATCAGCCCCAGCATTTT. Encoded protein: CASSQDVPPRGQGNQPQHF.

Here the CDR3 reads CASSTTGLGYTF. CDR3 nucleotides: TGTGCCAGCAGCACGACAGGTCTCGGCTACACCTTC. The V gene is TRBV5-6, the J gene TRBJ1-2, with D possibly matching TRBD1 (6 bases). CDR1 and CDR2 (germline): SGHDT, YYEEEE. Trimming removed 4 bases at V and 8 bases at J, with 12 bases between. This CDR3 is 12 amino acids long.

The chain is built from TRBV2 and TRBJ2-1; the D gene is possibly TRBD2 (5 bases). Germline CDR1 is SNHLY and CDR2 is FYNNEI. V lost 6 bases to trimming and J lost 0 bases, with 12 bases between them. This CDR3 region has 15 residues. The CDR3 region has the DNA TGTGCCAGCAGAGTGGCGGGTGCCTCCTACAATGAGCAGTTCTTC. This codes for CASRVAGASYNEQFF.

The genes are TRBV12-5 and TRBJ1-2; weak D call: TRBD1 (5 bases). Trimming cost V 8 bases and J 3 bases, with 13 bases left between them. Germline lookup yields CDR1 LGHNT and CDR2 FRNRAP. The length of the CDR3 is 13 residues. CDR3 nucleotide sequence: TGTGCTAGTAACCAACAGACAGACTATGGCTACACCTTC. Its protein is CASNQQTDYGYTF. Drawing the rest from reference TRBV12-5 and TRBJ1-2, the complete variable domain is DARVTQTPRHKVTEMGQEVTMRCQPILGHNTVFWYRQTMMQGLELLAYFRNRAPLDDSGMPKDRFSAEMPDATLATLKIQPSEPRDSAVYFCASNQQTDYGYTFGSGTRLTVV.

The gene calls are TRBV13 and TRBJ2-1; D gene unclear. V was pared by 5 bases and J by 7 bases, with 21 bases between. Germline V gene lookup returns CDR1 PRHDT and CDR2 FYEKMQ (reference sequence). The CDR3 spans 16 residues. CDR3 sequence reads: CASSPPQAIRENEQFF. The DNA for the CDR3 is TGTGCCAGCAGCCCCCCTCAAGCTATCAGAGAGAATGAGCAGTTCTTC. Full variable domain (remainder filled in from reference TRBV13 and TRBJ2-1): AAGVIQSPRHLIKEKRETATLKCYPIPRHDTVYWYQQGPGQDPQFLISFYEKMQSDKGSIPDRFSAQQFSDYHSELNMSSLELGDSALYFCASSPPQAIRENEQFFGPGTRLTVL.

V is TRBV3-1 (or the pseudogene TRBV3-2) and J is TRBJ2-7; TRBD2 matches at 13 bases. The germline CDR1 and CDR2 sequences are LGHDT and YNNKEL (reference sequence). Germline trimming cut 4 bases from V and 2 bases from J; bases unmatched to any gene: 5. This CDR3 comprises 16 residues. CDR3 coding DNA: TGTGCCAGCAGCCCCCGGACTAGCGGGAGTGCCTACGAGCAGTACTTC. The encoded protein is CASSPRTSGSAYEQYF.

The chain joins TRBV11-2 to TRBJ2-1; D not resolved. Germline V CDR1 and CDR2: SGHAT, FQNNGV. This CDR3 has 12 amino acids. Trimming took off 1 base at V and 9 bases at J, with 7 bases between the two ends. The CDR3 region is CASSLGHSEQFF. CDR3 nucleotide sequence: TGTGCCAGCAGCTTAGGACATAGTGAGCAGTTCTTC.

The CDR3 coding sequence is TGTGCCAGCAGTGGGAGACTAGCGGCTAGCACAGATACGCAGTATTTT. Protein sequence: CASSGRLAASTDTQYF. The rearrangement uses TRBV6-1 and TRBJ2-3, with 9 bases fitting TRBD2. With V trimmed by 4 bases and J by 0 bases, 5 bases remained unmatched. Per germline, CDR1 MNHNS and CDR2 SASEGT. This CDR3 comprises 16 residues.

The CDR3 reads CAWSFKGTPGAYEQYF. CDR3 bases: TGTGCCTGGAGTTTTAAAGGGACCCCCGGGGCCTACGAGCAGTACTTC. The chain has TRBV30 and TRBJ2-7, with D perhaps given as TRBD1 or TRBD2 (5 bases each). The CDR3 has 16 residues. With 2 bases removed from V and 2 bases from J, the gap between germline ends came to 19 bases. Germline V gene sequence: CDR1 GTSNPN, CDR2 SVGIG (reference sequence).

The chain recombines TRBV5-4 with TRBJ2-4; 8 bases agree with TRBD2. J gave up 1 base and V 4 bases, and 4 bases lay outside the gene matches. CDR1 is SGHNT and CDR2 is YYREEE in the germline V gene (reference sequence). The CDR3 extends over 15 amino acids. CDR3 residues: CASSPSGSAKNIQYF. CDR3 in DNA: TGTGCCAGCAGCCCAAGCGGGAGTGCCAAAAACATTCAGTACTTC. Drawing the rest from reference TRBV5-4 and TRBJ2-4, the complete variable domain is ETGVTQSPTHLIKTRGQQVTLRCSSQSGHNTVSWYQQALGQGPQFIFQYYREEENGRGNFPPRFSGLQFPNYSSELNVNALELDDSALYLCASSPSGSAKNIQYFGAGTRLSVL.

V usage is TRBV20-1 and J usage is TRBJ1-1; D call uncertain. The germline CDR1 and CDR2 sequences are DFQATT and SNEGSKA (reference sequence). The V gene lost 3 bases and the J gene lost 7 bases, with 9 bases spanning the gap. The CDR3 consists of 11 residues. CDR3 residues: CSASPTVEAFF. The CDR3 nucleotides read TGCAGTGCTAGTCCAACAGTTGAAGCTTTCTTT.

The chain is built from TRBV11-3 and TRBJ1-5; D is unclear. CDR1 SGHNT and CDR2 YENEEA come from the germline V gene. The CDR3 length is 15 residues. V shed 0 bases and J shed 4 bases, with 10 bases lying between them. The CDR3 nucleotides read TGTGCCAGCAGCTTAGAATACCTTAGGAATCAGCCCCAGCATTTT. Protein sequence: CASSLEYLRNQPQHF.

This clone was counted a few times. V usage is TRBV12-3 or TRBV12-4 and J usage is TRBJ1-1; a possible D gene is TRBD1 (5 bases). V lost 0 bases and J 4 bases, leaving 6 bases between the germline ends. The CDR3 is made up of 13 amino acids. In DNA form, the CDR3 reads TGTGCCAGCAGTTTAGCCAGGGTCACTGAAGCTTTCTTT. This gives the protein CASSLARVTEAFF.

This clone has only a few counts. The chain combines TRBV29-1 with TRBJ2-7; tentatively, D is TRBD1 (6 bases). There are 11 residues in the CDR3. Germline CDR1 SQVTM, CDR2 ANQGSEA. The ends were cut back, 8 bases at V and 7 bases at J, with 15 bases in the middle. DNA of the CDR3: TGCAGCTCACGAACAGGGATTGAGCAGTACTTC. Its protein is CSSRTGIEQYF.

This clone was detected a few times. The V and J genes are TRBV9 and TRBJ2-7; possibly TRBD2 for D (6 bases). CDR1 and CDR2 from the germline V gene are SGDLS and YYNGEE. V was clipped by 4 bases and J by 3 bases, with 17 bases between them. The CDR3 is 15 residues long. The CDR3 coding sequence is TGTGCCAGCAGCCCCAGGAGGGCGAACAACTACGAGCAGTACTTC. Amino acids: CASSPRRANNYEQYF.

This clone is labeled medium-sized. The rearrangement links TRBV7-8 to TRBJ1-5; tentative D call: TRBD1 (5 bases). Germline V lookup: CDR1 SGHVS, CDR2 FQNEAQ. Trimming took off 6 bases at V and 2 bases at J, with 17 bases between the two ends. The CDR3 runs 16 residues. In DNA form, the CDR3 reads TGTGCCAGCAGTCGACTGGTGGGGCGAGGCAATCAGCCCCAGCATTTT. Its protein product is CASSRLVGRGNQPQHF.

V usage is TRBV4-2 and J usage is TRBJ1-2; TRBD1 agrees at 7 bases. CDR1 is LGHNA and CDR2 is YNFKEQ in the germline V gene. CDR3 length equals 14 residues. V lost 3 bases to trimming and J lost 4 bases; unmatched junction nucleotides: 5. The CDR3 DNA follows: TGTGCCAGCAGCCAGACAGGGTCCGGCTATGGCTACACCTTC. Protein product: CASSQTGSGYGYTF.

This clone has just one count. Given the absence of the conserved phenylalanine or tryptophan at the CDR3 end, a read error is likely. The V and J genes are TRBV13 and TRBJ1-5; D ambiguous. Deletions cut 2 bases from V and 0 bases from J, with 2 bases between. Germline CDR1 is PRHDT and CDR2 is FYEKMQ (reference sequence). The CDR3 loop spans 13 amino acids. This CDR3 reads CASSLRSNQPQHL. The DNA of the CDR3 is TGTGCCAGCAGCTTACGTAGCAATCAGCCCCAGCATCTT.

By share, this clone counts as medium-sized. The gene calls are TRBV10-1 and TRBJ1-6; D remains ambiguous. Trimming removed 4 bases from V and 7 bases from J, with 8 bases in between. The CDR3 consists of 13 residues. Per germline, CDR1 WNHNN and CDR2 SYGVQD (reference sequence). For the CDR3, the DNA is TGCGCCAGCAGTGCCGGATCCAATTCACCCCTCCACTTT. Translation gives CASSAGSNSPLHF.

CDR3 residues: CASRGGAGLGSAYEQYF. The CDR3 bases are TGTGCCAGCAGAGGAGGGGCAGGGTTGGGGTCGGCCTACGAGCAGTACTTC. The V call is TRBV28, the J call TRBJ2-7; possibly TRBD2 for D (6 bases). Germline V gene sequence: CDR1 MDHEN, CDR2 SYDVKM. The CDR3 spans 17 residues. The ends were cut back, 6 bases at V and 2 bases at J, with 23 bases in the middle.